This T cell receptor (beta chain) was retrieved from a study of blood T cell repertoires in COVID-19. Clones were read by immunoSEQ multiplex PCR, and TCRdb kept only the in-frame ones, dropping some. The data hold about 41,000 clones, with approximately 90% observed a single time. Germline CDR1 is DFQATT and CDR2 is SNEGSKA (reference sequence). CDR3 length: 13 amino acids. Losses at the gene ends were 3 bases for V and 5 bases for J; bases not matched to a gene: 5. Sample: peripheral blood. The TCR comes from a man between 60 and 75 years old with acute or convalescent COVID-19. V gene TRBV20-1 combines with J gene TRBJ1-1; 8 bases are shared with TRBD1. The CDR3 region has the DNA TGCAGTGCTAGTCGGACAGGGCTTACTGAAGCTTTCTTT. Translation gives CSASRTGLTEAFF.